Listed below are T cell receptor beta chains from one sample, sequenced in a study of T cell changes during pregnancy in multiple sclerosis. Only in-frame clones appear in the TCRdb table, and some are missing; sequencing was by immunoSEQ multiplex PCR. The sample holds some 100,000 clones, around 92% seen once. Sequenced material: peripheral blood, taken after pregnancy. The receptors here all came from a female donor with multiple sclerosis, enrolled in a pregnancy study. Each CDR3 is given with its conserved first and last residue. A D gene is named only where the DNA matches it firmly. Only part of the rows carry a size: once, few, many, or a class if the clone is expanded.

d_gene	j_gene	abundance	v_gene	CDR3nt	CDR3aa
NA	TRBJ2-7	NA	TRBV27	TGTGCCAGCAGTTCGCCCGCGGTTGGCAGCTACGAGCAGTACTTC	CASSSPAVGSYEQYF
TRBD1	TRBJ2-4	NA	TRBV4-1	TGCGCCAGCAGCCAGGGCCCCGGGACAGGCAAAAACATTCAGTACTTC	CASSQGPGTGKNIQYF
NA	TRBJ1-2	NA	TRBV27	TGTGCCAGCAGTTTATCGGGGGGCTATGGCTACACCTTC	CASSLSGGYGYTF
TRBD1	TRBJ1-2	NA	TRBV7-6	TGTGCCAGCAGCTCGGACAGGTTCTATGGCTACACCTTC	CASSSDRFYGYTF
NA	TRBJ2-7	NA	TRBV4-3	TGCGCCAGCAGCCGGGACACAACGGGGGAGCAGTACTTC	CASSRDTTGEQYF
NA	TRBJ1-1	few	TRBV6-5	TGTGCCAGCAGTTACTATCCCGACAGAGGATACACTGAAGCTTTCTTT	CASSYYPDRGYTEAFF
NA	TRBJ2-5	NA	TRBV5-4	TGTGCCAGCAGCTTGGGACAGGAACAAGAGACCCAGTACTTC	CASSLGQEQETQYF
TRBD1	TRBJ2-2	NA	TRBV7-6	TGTGCCAGCAGCCAGGGGGGACAGGGAAACGGGGAGCTGTTTTTT	CASSQGGQGNGELFF
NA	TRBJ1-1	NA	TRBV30	TGTGCCTGGGTTCCCCTTGGCTCAACTGAAGCTTTCTTT	CAWVPLGSTEAFF
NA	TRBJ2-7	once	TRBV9	TGTGCCAGCAGCACCAGACCGGGTTCCTACGAGCAGTACTTC	CASSTRPGSYEQYF
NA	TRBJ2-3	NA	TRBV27	TGTGCCAGCAGTTTAGTTTTGGCCTTCACAGATACGCAGTATTTT	CASSLVLAFTDTQYF
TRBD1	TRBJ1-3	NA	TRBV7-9	TGTGCCAGCAGCTTACGTACAGGGGCGCGGGGAAACACCATATATTTT	CASSLRTGARGNTIYF
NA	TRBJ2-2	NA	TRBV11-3	TGTGCCAGCAGCTTAGGACCGGCAGAACTACCCGGGGAGCTGTTTTTT	CASSLGPAELPGELFF
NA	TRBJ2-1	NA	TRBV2	TGTGCCAGCACAGAGGGCCTATACAATGAGCAGTTCTTC	CASTEGLYNEQFF
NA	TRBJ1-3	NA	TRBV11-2	TGTGCCAGCAGCTTAGATCTTGCGAAACCGGTGAACACCATATATTTT	CASSLDLAKPVNTIYF
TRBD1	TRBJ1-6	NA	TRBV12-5	TGTGCTAGTGGTTCCAACAGGACAGGGGTGGTCTCACCCCTCCACTTT	CASGSNRTGVVSPLHF
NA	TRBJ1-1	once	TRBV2	TGTGCCAGCATCGGGGATTTCACTGAAGCTTTCTTT	CASIGDFTEAFF
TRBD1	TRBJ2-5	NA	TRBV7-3	TGTGCCAGCAGCGACAGGGGGCGCGCGGAAGAGACCCAGTACTTC	CASSDRGRAEETQYF
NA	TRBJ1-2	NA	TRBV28	TGTGCCAGCAGTTTATTTCCGGGGATCTATGGCTACACCTTC	CASSLFPGIYGYTF
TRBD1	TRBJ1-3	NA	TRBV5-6	TGTGCCAGCAGCTTGGGACAGGGGATGAGAAACACCATATATTTT	CASSLGQGMRNTIYF
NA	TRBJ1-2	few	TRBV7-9	TGTGCCAGCAGCTTAGGCTTGGGCGGGGACACCTTC	CASSLGLGGDTF
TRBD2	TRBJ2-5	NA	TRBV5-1	TGCGCCAGCAGCTTGACGCCTAGCGGAAAAGAGACCCAGTACTTC	CASSLTPSGKETQYF
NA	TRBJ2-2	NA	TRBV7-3	TGTGCCAGCAGCTTACAGGGGCGGAACACCGGGGAGCTGTTTTTT	CASSLQGRNTGELFF
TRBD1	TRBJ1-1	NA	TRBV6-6	TGTGCCAGCAGTTACTCCTTAGGACAGGGAAACACTGAAGCTTTCTTT	CASSYSLGQGNTEAFF
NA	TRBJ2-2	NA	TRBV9	TGTGCCAGCAGCGCGAGGGGGGGGATCGACACCGGGGAGCTGTTTTTT	CASSARGGIDTGELFF
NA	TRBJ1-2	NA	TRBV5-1	TGCGCCAGCTCAGTCGGGGGAAGTGGCGGCTACACCTTC	CASSVGGSGGYTF
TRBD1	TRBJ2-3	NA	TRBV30	TGTGCCTGGAGTTTAGGGACAGGGGCCTCCGATACGCAGTATTTT	CAWSLGTGASDTQYF
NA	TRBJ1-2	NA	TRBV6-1	TGTGCCAGCAGACTATCTACGCTCTATGGCTACACCTTC	CASRLSTLYGYTF
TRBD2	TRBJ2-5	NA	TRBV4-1	TGCGCCAGCAGCCAAGAGGTGACTAGCTCTGTCGGGGAGACCCAGTACTTC	CASSQEVTSSVGETQYF
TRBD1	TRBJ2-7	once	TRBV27	TGTGCCAGCAGTTTATCCCACAGGGGGAACTCCGAGCAGTACTTC	CASSLSHRGNSEQYF
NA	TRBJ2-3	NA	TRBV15	TGTGCCACCCGGAGCACAGATACGCAGTATTTT	CATRSTDTQYF
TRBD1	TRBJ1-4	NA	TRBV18	TGTGCCAGCTCGCCCACAGGGGGAACTAATGAAAAACTGTTTTTT	CASSPTGGTNEKLFF
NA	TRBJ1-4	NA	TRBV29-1	TGCAGCGTTGCGGGGTGGGAGGCAAATGAAAAACTGTTTTTT	CSVAGWEANEKLFF
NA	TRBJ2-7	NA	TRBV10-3	TGTGCCATCAGTGATCCCCGGGGAAGCTCCTACGAGCAGTACTTC	CAISDPRGSSYEQYF
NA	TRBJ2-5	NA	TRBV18	TGTGCCAGCTCACTTCGTGGTCGGGAGACCCAGTACTTC	CASSLRGRETQYF
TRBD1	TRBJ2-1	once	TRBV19	TGTGCCAGTAGTATGGACAGGGGGTCCTACAATGAGCAGTTCTTC	CASSMDRGSYNEQFF
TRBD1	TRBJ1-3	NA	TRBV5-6	TGTGCCAGCAGAAGAGCAGGGGGCTTCTCTGGAAACACCATATATTTT	CASRRAGGFSGNTIYF
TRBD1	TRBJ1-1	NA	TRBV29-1	TGCAGCGCTTCGACAGGGGTAAACACTGAAGCTTTCTTT	CSASTGVNTEAFF
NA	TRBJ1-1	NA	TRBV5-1	TGCGCCAGCAGCGGCAGGGGTTACGGCACTGAAGCTTTCTTT	CASSGRGYGTEAFF
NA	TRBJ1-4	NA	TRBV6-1	TGTGCCAGCAGTGAAGGATTTGGGAGACGGGGGGGTTCTGAAAAACTGTTTTTT	CASSEGFGRRGGSEKLFF
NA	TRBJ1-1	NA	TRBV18	TGTGCCAGCTCAACGGACAGTACTACTGAAGCTTTCTTT	CASSTDSTTEAFF